Below, 4 T cell receptor beta chains from the same sample are listed, as sequenced in a study of blood T cell repertoires in COVID-19. Libraries were prepared by immunoSEQ multiplex PCR; TCRdb keeps only in-frame clonotypes and omits some of them. Counted here are 250,000 to 300,000 clones, 65% to 90% occurring once; the ten biggest clones make up about 2.9%. The specimen was peripheral blood. All receptors derive from a woman aged 55 to 70 with active or convalescent COVID-19.

The V gene is TRBV7-2, the J gene TRBJ2-6; a possible D gene is TRBD2 (6 bases). CDR3 size: 15 residues. Germline CDR1 is SGHTA and CDR2 is FQGNSA. The ends were cut back, 3 bases at V and 0 bases at J, with 6 bases in the middle. CDR3 loop: CASSFGGSGANVLTF. The CDR3 DNA follows: TGTGCCAGCAGCTTCGGGGGCTCTGGGGCCAACGTCCTGACTTTC.

The chain links TRBV2 to TRBJ2-3; D possibly corresponds to TRBD1 (5 bases). Deletions cut 8 bases from V and 2 bases from J, with 17 bases between. Germline-derived CDR1 and CDR2 are SNHLY and FYNNEI. The CDR3 has 15 residues. The CDR3 region is CASAGPGPNTDTQYF. CDR3 sequence (DNA): TGTGCCAGCGCCGGTCCAGGGCCTAACACAGATACGCAGTATTTT.

The rearrangement links TRBV4-3 to TRBJ2-2, with D possibly TRBD1 on 6 matching bases. Germline V gives CDR1 LGHNA, CDR2 YSLEER. Trimming took off 1 base at V and 1 base at J, with 13 bases between the two ends. The CDR3 is made up of 17 amino acids. This CDR3 reads CASSQAIETGNTGELFF. As DNA, the CDR3 is TGCGCCAGCAGCCAAGCGATAGAGACAGGGAACACCGGGGAGCTGTTTTTT.

The sample holds a few counts of this clone. As DNA, the CDR3 is TGTGCCAGCAGCTTCGGACAGGGGGTTTCCTACACCTTC. Its protein is CASSFGQGVSYTF. The gene calls are TRBV7-9 and TRBJ1-2; 10 nucleotides line up with TRBD1. Germline V gene data show CDR1 as SEHNR and CDR2 as FQNEAQ (reference sequence). Trimming cost V 3 bases and J 10 bases; bases outside gene matches: 5. The CDR3 is made up of 13 amino acids.